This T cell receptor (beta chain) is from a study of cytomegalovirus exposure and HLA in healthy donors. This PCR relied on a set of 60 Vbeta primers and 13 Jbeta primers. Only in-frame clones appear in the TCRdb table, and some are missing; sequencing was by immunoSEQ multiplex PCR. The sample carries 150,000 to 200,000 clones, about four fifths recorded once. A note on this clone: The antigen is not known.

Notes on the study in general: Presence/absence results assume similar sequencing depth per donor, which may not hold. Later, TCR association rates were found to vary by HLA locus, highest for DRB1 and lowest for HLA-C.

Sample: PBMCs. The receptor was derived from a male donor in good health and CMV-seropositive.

In nucleotides, the CDR3 is TGTGCCAGCAGCGAGGGGCGGGTAGCGGGCGAGCAGTACTTC. Translated, it gives CASSEGRVAGEQYF. The chain has TRBV9 and TRBJ2-7, with 7 nucleotides matching TRBD2. This CDR3 comprises 14 residues. The junction had 9 bases not matched to a gene; V was cut back by 3 bases and J by 6 bases. The V gene's germline CDR1 is SGDLS and CDR2 YYNGEE.